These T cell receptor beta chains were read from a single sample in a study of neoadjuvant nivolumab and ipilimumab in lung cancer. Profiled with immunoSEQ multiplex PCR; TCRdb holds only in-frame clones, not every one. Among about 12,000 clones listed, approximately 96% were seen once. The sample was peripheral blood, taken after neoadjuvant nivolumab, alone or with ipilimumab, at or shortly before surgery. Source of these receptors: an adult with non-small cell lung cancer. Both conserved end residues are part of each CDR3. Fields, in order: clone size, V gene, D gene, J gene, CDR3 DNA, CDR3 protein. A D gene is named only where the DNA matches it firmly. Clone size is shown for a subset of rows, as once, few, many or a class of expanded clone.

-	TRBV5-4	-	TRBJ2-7	TGTGCCAGCAGCTTGGCCTTACCGGACTACGAGCAGTACTTC	CASSLALPDYEQYF
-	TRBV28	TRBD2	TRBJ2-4	TGTGCCAGCTCCCCCCCCGGGACTATAGCCAAAAACATTCAGTACTTC	CASSPPGTIAKNIQYF
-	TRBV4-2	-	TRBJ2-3	TGTGCCAGCAGCCCAGCGGACCCTAGCACAGATACGCAGTATTTT	CASSPADPSTDTQYF
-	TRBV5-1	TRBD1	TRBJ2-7	TGCGCCAGCGGCACTGGGACAGAAGAATCGGTGCAGTACTTC	CASGTGTEESVQYF
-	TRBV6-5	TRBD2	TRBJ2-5	TGTGCCAGCAGTTGCTCGAGCGGGAGAGGAGAGACCCAGTACTTC	CASSCSSGRGETQYF
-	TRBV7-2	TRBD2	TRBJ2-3	TGTGCCAGCAGCGCCGCTAGCGGGAGAGGTACAGATACGCAGTATTTT	CASSAASGRGTDTQYF
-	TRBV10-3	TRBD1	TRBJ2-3	TGTGCCATGGGTGAGGGACAGGCTCCAGATACGCAGTATTTT	CAMGEGQAPDTQYF
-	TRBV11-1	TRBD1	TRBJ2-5	TGTGCCAGCAGCTCGCAGGGGGCGGCTAGTAGTGAGACCCAGTACTTC	CASSSQGAASSETQYF
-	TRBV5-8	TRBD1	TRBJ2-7	TGTGCCAGCAACCCGGACAGGGGGATCTACGAGCAGTACTTC	CASNPDRGIYEQYF
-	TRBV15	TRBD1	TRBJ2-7	TGTGCCACCAATCCGGGACAGGGGGCCTACGAGCAGTACTTC	CATNPGQGAYEQYF
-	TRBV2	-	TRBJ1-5	TGTGCCAGCAGTGTTAGCTATAGCAATCAGCCCCAGCATTTT	CASSVSYSNQPQHF
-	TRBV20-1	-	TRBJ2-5	TGCAGTGCTAAAGGCGAGGAGACCCAGTACTTC	CSAKGEETQYF
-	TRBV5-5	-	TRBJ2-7	TGTGCCAGCAACCCATCGGGTATTACCTACGAGCAGTACTTC	CASNPSGITYEQYF
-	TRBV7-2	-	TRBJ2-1	TGTGCCAGCAGCCCATTTGGGGTGCCCTCCTACAATGAGCAGTTCTTC	CASSPFGVPSYNEQFF
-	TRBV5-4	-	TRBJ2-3	TGTGCCAGCAGCTTGTTACAGGGAAGAGCTGTCGCAGATACGCAGTATTTT	CASSLLQGRAVADTQYF
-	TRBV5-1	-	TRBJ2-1	TGCGCCAGCAGCTTTGGGCCTGACATAGCCTACAATGAGCAGTTCTTC	CASSFGPDIAYNEQFF
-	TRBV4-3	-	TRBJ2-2	TGCGCCAGCAGCCAAGAGGATAGGGCCCCCAACACCGGGGAGCTGTTTTTT	CASSQEDRAPNTGELFF
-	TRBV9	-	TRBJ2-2	TGTGCCAGCAGCCCTCGGTTCGGGGAGCTGTTTTTT	CASSPRFGELFF
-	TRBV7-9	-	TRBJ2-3	TGTGCCAGCAGCCCTTCCTATAATAGCGGGACAGACACAGATACGCAGTATTTT	CASSPSYNSGTDTDTQYF
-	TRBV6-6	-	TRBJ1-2	TGTGCCAGCAGTTACTCGCTATCTAACTATGGCTACACCTTC	CASSYSLSNYGYTF
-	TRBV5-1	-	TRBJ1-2	TGCGCCAGCAGCTTTACGGGCCGGGGCTATGGCTACACCTTC	CASSFTGRGYGYTF
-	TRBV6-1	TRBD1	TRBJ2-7	TGTGCCAGCAGTCCAAGGGGGCTCGATCCCTACGAGCAGTACTTC	CASSPRGLDPYEQYF
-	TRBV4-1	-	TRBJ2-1	TGCGCCAGCAGCCAAGTAGATTTGCTACCTTCCTACAATGAGCAGTTCTTC	CASSQVDLLPSYNEQFF
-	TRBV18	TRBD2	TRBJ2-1	TGTGCCAGCTCACCACCGGGGACTAGCGAAGCCCTCAATGAGCAGTTCTTC	CASSPPGTSEALNEQFF
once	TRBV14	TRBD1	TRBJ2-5	TGTGCCAGCAGCCCCAGAGACAGGGGTTTTCAAGAGACCCAGTACTTC	CASSPRDRGFQETQYF
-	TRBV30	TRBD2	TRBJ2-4	TGTGCCAGCAAACCGGGACTAGCGGGAGAGCATGGAAACATTCAGTACTTC	CASKPGLAGEHGNIQYF
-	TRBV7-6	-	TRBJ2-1	TGTGCCAGCAGCCCTTCGACAGGATACAACAATGAGCAGTTCTTC	CASSPSTGYNNEQFF
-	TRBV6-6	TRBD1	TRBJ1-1	TGTGCCAGCAGTAGACAGGGGGCGGAGGCTGAAGCTTTCTTT	CASSRQGAEAEAFF
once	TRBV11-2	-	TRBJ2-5	TGTGCCAGCAGCCATCCACTAGGATCGGGAGAGACCCAGTACTTC	CASSHPLGSGETQYF
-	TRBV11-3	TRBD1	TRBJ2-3	TGTGCCAGCAGCTTACAGACAGGGGGCCTCACAGATACGCAGTATTTT	CASSLQTGGLTDTQYF
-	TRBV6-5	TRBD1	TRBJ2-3	TGTGCCAGCAGTTGGGGGACAGGGTCTTACACAGATACGCAGTATTTT	CASSWGTGSYTDTQYF